The 29 T cell receptor beta chains below were found in one sample sequenced in a study of blood T cell repertoires in COVID-19. Some clones are missing from TCRdb's copy, which holds only in-frame ones; the method was immunoSEQ multiplex PCR. Of fewer than 350,000 clones listed, approximately 81% were seen once; the top ten hold around 2.9%. Source material: peripheral blood. Receptor source: a woman aged 55-69 years with active or convalescent COVID-19.

This chain links TRBV6-5 with TRBJ1-2; the match to TRBD1 covers 10 bases. After removal of 0 bases from V and 8 bases from J, the junction contained 9 bases not matched to a gene. Germline assignment: CDR1 MNHEY and CDR2 SVGAGI. This CDR3 has 16 residues. The CDR3 DNA follows: TGTGCCAGCAGTTACTCGAGCGGGACAGGGGCTAGGGGCTACACCTTC. Translated: CASSYSSGTGARGYTF.

The rearrangement links TRBV27 to TRBJ1-6; 7 bases line up with TRBD1. Trimming cost V 8 bases and J 5 bases; bases outside gene matches: 9. The CDR3 has 15 amino acids. Germline CDR1 is MNHEY and CDR2 is SMNVEV (reference sequence). The CDR3 reads CASLWDSTHNSPLHF. Written as DNA, the CDR3 is TGTGCCAGCTTATGGGACAGCACTCATAATTCACCCCTCCACTTT.

The chain employs TRBV11-2 and TRBJ2-5; possibly TRBD2 for D (7 bases). The length of the CDR3 is 14 residues. The germline CDR1 and CDR2 sequences are SGHAT and FQNNGV. The germline V and J ends were trimmed by 6 bases and 5 bases, with 16 bases remaining between them. The CDR3 is CASSRGGQGETQYF. CDR3 nucleotides: TGTGCCAGCAGTAGGGGGGGCCAGGGCGAGACCCAGTACTTC.

The V and J genes are TRBV7-2 and TRBJ2-3; 15 nucleotides agree with TRBD2. V lost 5 bases to trimming and J lost 4 bases; unmatched junction nucleotides: 4. The CDR3 is 16 amino acids. CDR1 SGHTA and CDR2 FQGNSA come from the germline V gene. The CDR3, as DNA: TGTGCCAGCAGCCCGGGACTAGCGGGGGGATCAGATACGCAGTATTTT. Encoded protein: CASSPGLAGGSDTQYF. The variable domain in full, with the rest retrieved from reference TRBV7-2 and TRBJ2-3, is GAGVSQSPSNKVTEKGKDVELRCDPISGHTALYWYRQSLGQGLEFLIYFQGNSAPDKSGLPSDRFSAERTGGSVSTLTIQRTQQEDSAVYLCASSPGLAGGSDTQYFGPGTRLTVL.

Written as DNA, the CDR3 is TGTGCCAGCAGCCCATTTCAGGGGGGCGGATACGAGCAGTACTTC. The encoded protein is CASSPFQGGGYEQYF. The chain couples TRBV7-2 to TRBJ2-7; perhaps TRBD1 as D (7 bases). The germline gives CDR1 SGHTA, CDR2 FQGNSA. The CDR3 covers 15 residues. V was pared by 5 bases and J by 4 bases, with 18 bases between.

This clone was recorded a few times. V gene TRBV28 combines with J gene TRBJ1-1; 8 nucleotides align to TRBD1. CDR1 and CDR2 from the germline V gene are MDHEN and SYDVKM. The CDR3 is 14 amino acids. J lost 3 bases, V lost 7 bases, and 7 bases had no gene match. The CDR3 loop is CASTWDRSDTEAFF. In nucleotides, the CDR3 is TGTGCCAGCACCTGGGACAGGTCCGACACTGAAGCTTTCTTT.

The rearrangement links TRBV5-1 to TRBJ2-5; 12 bases map to TRBD2. In germline, CDR1 is SGHRS, CDR2 YFSETQ. V shed 3 bases, J shed 2 bases, and the junction held 2 bases outside the gene matches. The CDR3 covers 15 residues. The CDR3 sequence: CASSSLAGGQETQYF. Written as DNA, the CDR3 is TGCGCCAGCAGCTCTCTAGCGGGGGGGCAAGAGACCCAGTACTTC.

This clone was counted only a few times. The chain carries TRBV27 and TRBJ2-7; D gene unclear. The CDR3 covers 10 residues. CDR1 and CDR2 from the germline V gene are MNHEY and SMNVEV (reference sequence). V was shortened by 7 bases and J by 5 bases, with 6 bases between the two germline ends. The CDR3 loop reads CASMRNEQYF. CDR3 in DNA: TGTGCCAGCATGAGAAACGAGCAGTACTTC.

This clone was seen more than once but under ten times. The chain has TRBV7-9 and TRBJ2-7; 8 bases map to TRBD1. V lost 4 bases, J lost 5 bases, and 10 bases stayed unmatched. Germline V lookup: CDR1 SEHNR, CDR2 FQNEAQ (reference sequence). The CDR3 covers 15 residues. The CDR3 region is CASSSPTGQGHEQYF. As DNA, the CDR3 is TGTGCCAGCAGCTCCCCTACCGGACAGGGCCACGAGCAGTACTTC.

The rearrangement links TRBV7-2 to TRBJ1-5; TRBD1 aligns across 8 bases. The CDR3 has 19 amino acids. In germline, CDR1 is SGHTA, CDR2 FQGNSA. Unmatched junction bases numbered 16, after V lost 5 bases and J lost 1 base. The CDR3 DNA follows: TGTGCCAGCAGCCCCGGACAGGGTCGTCACCTATCAAGCAATCAGCCCCAGCATTTT. It is translated as CASSPGQGRHLSSNQPQHF.

This clone was detected only a few times. This chain connects TRBV11-2 to TRBJ2-5, with a possible D match to TRBD2 (5 bases). The V and J ends lost 2 bases and 2 bases respectively, with 12 bases between them. The CDR3 is 15 residues long. From germline, CDR1 is SGHAT and CDR2 FQNNGV. Here the CDR3 reads CASSLQGSPQETQYF. CDR3 DNA: TGTGCCAGCAGCTTACAAGGGAGCCCTCAAGAGACCCAGTACTTC.

This clone was observed a single time. The chain is built from TRBV10-3 and TRBJ2-1, with 12 bases lining up with TRBD2. CDR1 and CDR2 (germline): ENHRY, SYGVKD. V trimming: 7 bases; J trimming: 1 base; junction bases outside the gene matches: 14. The CDR3 has 19 residues. The CDR3 protein is CAITGELAGGQLSYNEQFF. The CDR3 DNA reads TGTGCCATCACAGGCGAACTAGCGGGGGGCCAACTTTCCTACAATGAGCAGTTCTTC.

This clone showed up just a few times. The V and J genes are TRBV14 and TRBJ1-2; no reliable D call. Trimming shortened V by 0 bases and J by 5 bases, and 10 bases separated the two germline ends. The V gene's germline CDR1 is SGHDN and CDR2 FVKESK. This CDR3 is built from 14 residues. The CDR3 region has the DNA TGTGCCAGCAGCCAAGACCTTTCCCCTTATGGCTACACCTTC. Its protein is CASSQDLSPYGYTF.

This chain uses TRBV29-1 with TRBJ2-5; TRBD1 matches 8 bases. CDR3 length equals 13 residues. V dropped 4 bases and J dropped 3; count of bases not matched to a gene: 4. Looked up from germline, CDR1 is SQVTM and CDR2 is ANQGSEA. The CDR3 DNA follows: TGCAGCGTTGCCCAGGGGGCCAAAGAGACCCAGTACTTC. As protein: CSVAQGAKETQYF.

The rearrangement joins TRBV3-1 (or the pseudogene TRBV3-2) to TRBJ1-3, with D hard to call. Between the trimmed V and J ends, which lost 3 bases and 9 bases, there was a span of 12 bases. The germline CDR1 and CDR2 sequences are LGHDT and YNNKEL (reference sequence). The CDR3 consists of 13 residues. Here the CDR3 reads CASSHSGGGTIYF. For the CDR3, the DNA is TGTGCCAGCAGCCATAGCGGCGGAGGCACCATATATTTT.

The rearrangement uses TRBV6-1 and TRBJ1-2; D gene unclear. There are 17 residues in the CDR3. The V and J ends lost 0 bases and 1 base respectively, with 15 bases between them. Germline CDR1 MNHNS, CDR2 SASEGT. Written as DNA, the CDR3 is TGTGCCAGCAGTGAAGCGCTTCAGGCAGCCGGTAACTATGGCTACACCTTC. Protein sequence: CASSEALQAAGNYGYTF.

This chain uses TRBV5-1 with TRBJ1-2; D is perhaps TRBD1 (5 bases). The V end was cut by 4 bases, the J end by 8 bases, with 18 bases between. CDR3 length: 14 amino acids. Germline V gives CDR1 SGHRS, CDR2 YFSETQ. The CDR3 loop is CASSRDWGGNGYTF. In nucleotides, the CDR3 is TGCGCCAGCAGCCGGGATTGGGGCGGGAACGGCTACACCTTC.

This clone has more than one count but fewer than ten. J is TRBJ1-2 and V is TRBV4-2; D unresolved. There are 15 residues in the CDR3. V was trimmed by 2 bases and J by 8 bases, leaving 18 bases between them. Germline lookup yields CDR1 LGHNA and CDR2 YNFKEQ. CDR3 protein: CASSQPERRSPGYTF. The CDR3 DNA is TGTGCCAGCAGCCAACCCGAAAGGCGGTCGCCCGGCTACACCTTC.

The chain carries TRBV3-1 (or the pseudogene TRBV3-2) and TRBJ2-1; 11 bases align to TRBD2. The V segment lost 3 bases and the J segment 4 bases; nucleotides outside the gene matches: 5. CDR3 size: 16 residues. Germline CDR1 reads LGHDT; CDR2 reads YNNKEL (reference sequence). CDR3 nucleotides: TGTGCCAGCAGCCAGGCGACTAGCGGGGCTTACAATGAGCAGTTCTTC. Protein product: CASSQATSGAYNEQFF.

The gene calls are TRBV6-2 or TRBV6-3 and TRBJ2-3; 7 bases are shared with TRBD1. V was clipped by 4 bases and J by 0 bases; unmatched bases: 16. The CDR3 has 19 amino acids. Germline-derived CDR1 and CDR2 are MNHEY and SVGEGT. The CDR3 region has the DNA TGTGCCAGCAGTTCCATGGGCACGAGGGGACAGATTAGCACAGATACGCAGTATTTT. This translates into CASSSMGTRGQISTDTQYF.

The chain recombines TRBV18 with TRBJ1-6, with 9 bases matching TRBD1. Losses at the gene ends were 6 bases for V and 6 bases for J; bases not matched to a gene: 3. The CDR3 runs 14 residues. Germline assignment: CDR1 KGHSH and CDR2 LQKENI. This CDR3 reads CASSKDRGNSPLHF. For the CDR3, the DNA is TGTGCCAGCTCTAAGGACAGGGGTAATTCACCCCTCCACTTT.

The chain joins TRBV28 to TRBJ1-1, with TRBD1 identical over 7 bases. The CDR3 runs 14 residues. Germline lookup yields CDR1 MDHEN and CDR2 SYDVKM. The V and J ends lost 7 bases and 4 bases, in that order; junction bases with no gene match: 9. As DNA, the CDR3 is TGTGCCAGCATCGGCGGGGCAGGGGGCACTGAAGCTTTCTTT. Protein sequence: CASIGGAGGTEAFF.

This clone turned up a few times. This chain joins TRBV11-3 and TRBJ1-3, with no clear D. Trimming removed 6 bases at V and 4 bases at J, with 13 bases between. Per the germline V gene, CDR1 is SGHNT and CDR2 is YENEEA. The CDR3 totals 14 residues. Written as DNA, the CDR3 is TGTGCCAGCAGTCGGACTGCATCGGGAAACACCATATATTTT. Residues: CASSRTASGNTIYF. The full variable domain, rest sourced from reference TRBV11-3 and TRBJ1-3, is EAGVVQSPRYKIIEKKQPVAFWCNPISGHNTLYWYLQNLGQGPELLIRYENEEAVDDSQLPKDRFSAERLKGVDSTLKIQPAELGDSAVYLCASSRTASGNTIYFGEGSWLTVV.

The gene calls are TRBV6-5 and TRBJ2-3; 11 bases fit TRBD1. The CDR3 is made up of 15 amino acids. Germline V gene lookup returns CDR1 MNHEY and CDR2 SVGAGI. After removal of 4 bases from V and 6 bases from J, the junction contained 6 bases not matched to a gene. As DNA, the CDR3 is TGTGCCAGCAGTTCCAGGACAGGGGGCCCGGATACGCAGTATTTT. Residues: CASSSRTGGPDTQYF.

This clone was seen repeatedly, ten times or more. The chain joins TRBV6-4 to TRBJ2-6, with unresolved D. Between the trimmed V and J ends, which lost 0 bases and 0 bases, there was a span of 6 bases. The V gene's germline CDR1 is MRHNA and CDR2 SNTAGT. CDR3 length equals 16 residues. In DNA, the CDR3 is TGTGCCAGCAGTGACTCTTCAGACTCTGGGGCCAACGTCCTGACTTTC. It yields the protein CASSDSSDSGANVLTF.

A note on this clone: At the DNA level, this CDR3 is encoded by other sequences in the same sample as well. The V call is TRBV12-3 or TRBV12-4, the J call TRBJ2-1; D uncertain. Trimming cost V 3 bases and J 0 bases, with 3 bases left between them. The CDR3 runs 13 residues. DNA for the CDR3: TGTGCCAGCAGTTTCAGCTCCTACAATGAGCAGTTCTTC. It codes for CASSFSSYNEQFF.

The CDR3 spells CASSTQVQETQYF. The CDR3 DNA follows: TGCGCCAGCAGCACACAGGTCCAAGAGACCCAGTACTTC. V is TRBV5-1 and J is TRBJ2-5; a weak D match, TRBD1 (5 bases). The length of the CDR3 is 13 residues. Germline CDR1 SGHRS, CDR2 YFSETQ. V lost 4 bases and J lost 1, with 8 bases in between.

V and J are TRBV11-1 and TRBJ2-4; weak D call: TRBD2 (5 bases). Trimming cost V 3 bases and J 1 base, with 10 bases left between them. The CDR3 totals 15 residues. CDR1 and CDR2 (germline): SGHAT, FQDESV (reference sequence). CDR3 nucleotide sequence: TGTGCCAGCAGCTTCTTTTCGGGGGCCAAAAACATTCAGTACTTC. This encodes CASSFFSGAKNIQYF.

CDR3 bases: TGTGCCAGCAGCTTAGGTCCGGGAAATTCACCCCTCCACTTT. Protein sequence: CASSLGPGNSPLHF. The J gene is TRBJ1-6, the V gene TRBV7-9; D is undetermined. CDR1 SEHNR and CDR2 FQNEAQ come from the germline V gene (reference sequence). The V gene lost 1 base and the J gene lost 7 bases, with 8 bases spanning the gap. The CDR3 loop spans 14 amino acids.